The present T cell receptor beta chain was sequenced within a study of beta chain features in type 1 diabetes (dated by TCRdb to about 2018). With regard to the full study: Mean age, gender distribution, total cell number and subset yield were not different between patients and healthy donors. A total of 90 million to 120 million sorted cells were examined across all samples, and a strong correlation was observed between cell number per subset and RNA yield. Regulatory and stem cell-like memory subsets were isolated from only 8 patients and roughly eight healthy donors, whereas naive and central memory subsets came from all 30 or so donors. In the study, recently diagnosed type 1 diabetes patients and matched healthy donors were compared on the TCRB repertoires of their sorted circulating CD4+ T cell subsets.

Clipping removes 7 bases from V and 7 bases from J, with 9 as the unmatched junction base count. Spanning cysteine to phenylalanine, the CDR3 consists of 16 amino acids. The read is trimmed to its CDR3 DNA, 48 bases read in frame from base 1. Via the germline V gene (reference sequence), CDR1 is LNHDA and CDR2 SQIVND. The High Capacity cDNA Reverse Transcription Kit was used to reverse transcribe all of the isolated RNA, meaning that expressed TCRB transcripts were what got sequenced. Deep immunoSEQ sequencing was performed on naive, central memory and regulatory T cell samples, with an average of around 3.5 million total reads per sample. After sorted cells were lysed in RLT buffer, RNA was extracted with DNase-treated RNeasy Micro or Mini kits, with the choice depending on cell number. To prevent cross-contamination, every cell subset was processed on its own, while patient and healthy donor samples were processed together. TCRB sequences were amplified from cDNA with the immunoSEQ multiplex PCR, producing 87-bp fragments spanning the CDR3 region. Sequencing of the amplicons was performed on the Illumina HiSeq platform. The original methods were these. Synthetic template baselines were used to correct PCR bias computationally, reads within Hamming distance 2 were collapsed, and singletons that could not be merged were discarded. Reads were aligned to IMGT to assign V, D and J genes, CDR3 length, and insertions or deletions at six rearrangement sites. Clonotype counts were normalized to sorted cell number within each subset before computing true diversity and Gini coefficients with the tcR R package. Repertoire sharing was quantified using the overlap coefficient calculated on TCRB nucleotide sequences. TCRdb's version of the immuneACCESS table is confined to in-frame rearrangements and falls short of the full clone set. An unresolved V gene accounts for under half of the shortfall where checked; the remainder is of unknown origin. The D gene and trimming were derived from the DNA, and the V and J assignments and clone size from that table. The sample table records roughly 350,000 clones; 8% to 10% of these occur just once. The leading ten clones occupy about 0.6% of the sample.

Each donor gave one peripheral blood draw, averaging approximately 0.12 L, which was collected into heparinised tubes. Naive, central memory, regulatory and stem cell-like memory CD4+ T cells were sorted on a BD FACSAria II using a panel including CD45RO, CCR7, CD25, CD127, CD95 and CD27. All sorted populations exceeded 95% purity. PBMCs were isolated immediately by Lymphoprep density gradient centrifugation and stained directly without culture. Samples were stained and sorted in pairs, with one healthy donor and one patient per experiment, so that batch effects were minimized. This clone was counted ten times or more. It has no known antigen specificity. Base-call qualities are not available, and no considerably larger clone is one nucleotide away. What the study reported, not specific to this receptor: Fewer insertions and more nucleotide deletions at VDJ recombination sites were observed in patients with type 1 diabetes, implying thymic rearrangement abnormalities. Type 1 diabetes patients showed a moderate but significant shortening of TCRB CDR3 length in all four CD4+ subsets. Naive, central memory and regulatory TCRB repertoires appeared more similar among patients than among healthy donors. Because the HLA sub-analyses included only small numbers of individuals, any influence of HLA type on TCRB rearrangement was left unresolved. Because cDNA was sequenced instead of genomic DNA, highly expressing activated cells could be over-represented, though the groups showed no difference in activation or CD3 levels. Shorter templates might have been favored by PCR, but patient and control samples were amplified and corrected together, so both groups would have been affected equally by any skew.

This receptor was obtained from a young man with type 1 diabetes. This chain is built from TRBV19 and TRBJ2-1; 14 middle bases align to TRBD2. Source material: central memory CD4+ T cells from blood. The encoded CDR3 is CASTPRGLAGANEQFF. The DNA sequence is TGTGCCAGTACCCCTCGGGGACTAGCGGGAGCTAATGAGCAGTTCTTC.